The clone carrying this TCR beta chain was observed once. CDR1 is MNHEY, CDR2 SVGAGI, per germline. This CDR3 has 15 residues. Trimming removed 6 bases from V and 5 bases from J; junction bases left unmatched: 9. The table came from immunoSEQ multiplex PCR; TCRdb's copy has only in-frame clones and leaves some out. The sample records 70,000 to 100,000 clones, roughly 88% being singletons. This entry belongs to a study of blood T cell repertoires in COVID-19. Study overall: The origin of the acute and convalescent COVID-19 samples was the United States, Italy and Spain. Sample material is recorded as cDNA or gDNA derived from T cells, B-cell-depleted T cells, or PBMCs.

The sample was peripheral blood. This chain links TRBV6-5 with TRBJ2-3, with 9 bases that match TRBD2. This TCR was sampled from a human donor in a cohort sampled during active COVID-19. The CDR3 sequence is CASRPGLAGGDTQYF. In DNA form, the CDR3 reads TGTGCCAGCAGGCCGGGACTAGCTGGGGGAGATACGCAGTATTTT.